The T cell receptor (beta chain) under discussion was sequenced for a study of blood T cells in healthy people across ages. Study findings and constraints: Per million T cells, TCR beta diversity dropped about linearly as age rose.

Through a sample-barcoded 5' primer and a J-beta primer mix, a second PCR was run for about 6 to 12 cycles. Tags on each cDNA molecule came from a template-switch adaptor with 12 random nucleotides. In TCRdb, the 5' RACE reads were re-called with MiXCR into one record per CDR3 protein. The repertoire consists of fewer than 800,000 distinct CDR3 sequences, with roughly 25% occurring once and the leading ten covering 9.4%. Germline CDR1 and CDR2: MDHEN and SYDVKM. This CDR3 region has 14 residues. Details on this clonotype: Its specificity is unknown. A junction end diverges from the germline sequence, so it may reflect a read error.

The data also belong to a second study, concerning T cells of mothers and their children. That report notes: A few healthy Caucasian mothers gave samples, and so did their six children. All extracted RNA went into cDNA synthesis, around 1.6 ug per 15 ul.

This clonotype was sampled from a boy aged 10-17 years in good health. The rearrangement joins TRBV28 to TRBJ2-7; perhaps TRBD1 as D (5 bases). The material sequenced was blood. DNA for the CDR3: TGTGTCAGCAGTAGTCCAAGACAGTTATACGAGCAGTACTTC. It is translated as CVSSSPRQLYEQYF.